One sample yielded the 17 T cell receptor beta chains listed below, sequenced in a study of T cells in Graves' hyperthyroidism and ophthalmopathy. Regions amplified from RNA transcripts were the TCR beta CDR3 regions. HTBI primers were used for first-round RT-PCR of the TCR CDR3. Each CDR3 protein gets one entry after TCRdb re-called the multiplex PCR reads with MiXCR. The sample records around 690,000 distinct CDR3 sequences, around 15% being singletons. The sample consisted of blood. These receptors were obtained from a man aged 45-65 years with Graves' hyperthyroidism.

The chain links TRBV28 to TRBJ1-5; 7 bases are a match to TRBD1. Germline V lookup: CDR1 MDHEN, CDR2 SYDVKM. This CDR3 comprises 14 residues. V shed 5 bases, J shed 6 bases, and the junction held 7 bases outside the gene matches. CDR3 nucleotide sequence: TGTGCCAGCAGTCACAGACAGGGAGGTCAGCCCCAGCATTTT. Protein: CASSHRQGGQPQHF.

The rearrangement links TRBV4-2 to TRBJ1-5, with D possibly being TRBD1 (5 bases). Trimming pared 0 bases from V and 3 bases from J, leaving 15 bases between. The length of the CDR3 is 17 residues. Germline CDR1 LGHNA, CDR2 YNFKEQ. In DNA, the CDR3 is TGTGCCAGCAGCCAAGATGGGCAGGGTGGAATCAATCAGCCCCAGCATTTT. Amino acids: CASSQDGQGGINQPQHF.

The table lists this clonotype with a few counts. In DNA form, the CDR3 reads TGCAGTGCTCCCGGACATGCCAATGAAAAACTGTTTTTT. It yields the protein CSAPGHANEKLFF. The chain carries TRBV20-1 and TRBJ1-4; weak D call: TRBD1 (5 bases). Trimming left V 5 bases short and J 5 bases short, with 12 bases between. This CDR3 region has 13 residues. From germline, CDR1 is DFQATT and CDR2 SNEGSKA (reference sequence).

This clonotype was seen repeatedly, ten times or more. V gene TRBV12-3 or TRBV12-4 combines with J gene TRBJ2-1, with TRBD2 as a possible D gene (5 bases). The CDR3 contains 12 residues. V lost 3 bases and J 9 bases, leaving 9 bases between the germline ends. The CDR3 bases are TGTGCCAGCAGTTTTTCCGGGGTTGAGCAGTTCTTC. Translating it yields CASSFSGVEQFF.

The V and J genes are TRBV27 and TRBJ2-5; the D gene is possibly TRBD2 (6 bases). Trimming stripped 7 bases from V and 2 bases from J, with 11 bases between. CDR3 length equals 13 residues. CDR1 and CDR2 (germline): MNHEY, SMNVEV (reference sequence). CDR3 protein: CASKRAGQETQYF. The CDR3 region has the DNA TGTGCCAGCAAGAGGGCGGGGCAAGAGACCCAGTACTTC.

This clonotype was seen many times. The rearrangement joins TRBV28 to TRBJ2-7; TRBD1 agrees at 10 bases. Germline V gene sequence: CDR1 MDHEN, CDR2 SYDVKM. J lost 5 bases, V lost 4 bases, and 8 bases had no gene match. The CDR3 sequence is 15 residues long. CDR3 DNA sequence: TGTGCCAGCAGTTCCCACGACAGGGGGCTTAACGAGCAGTACTTC. Its translation: CASSSHDRGLNEQYF.

Ten or more counts support this clonotype. The chain links TRBV24-1 to TRBJ2-1, with a tentative D call TRBD1 (7 bases). The CDR3 covers 16 residues. Germline loops: CDR1 KGHDR, CDR2 SFDVKD. V was clipped by 4 bases and J by 3 bases, with 15 bases between them. The CDR3 DNA reads TGTGCCACCAGTGACCCTCAGGGGGGAGTCTACAATGAGCAGTTCTTC. Translated: CATSDPQGGVYNEQFF.

This clonotype occurred many times. The V and J genes are TRBV20-1 and TRBJ1-1; 9 bases line up with TRBD1. V was clipped by 6 bases and J by 3 bases; unmatched bases: 8. This CDR3 is built from 14 residues. Germline lookup yields CDR1 DFQATT and CDR2 SNEGSKA (reference sequence). Here the CDR3 DNA reads TGCAGTGCGGACCGGACAGGGGTTGACACTGAAGCTTTCTTT. The encoded protein is CSADRTGVDTEAFF.

This clonotype was seen a few times. This chain connects TRBV3-1 to TRBJ1-2; TRBD1 is a possible D gene (5 bases). V shed 1 base and J shed 3 bases, with 12 bases lying between them. Per the germline V gene, CDR1 is LGHDT and CDR2 is YNNKEL (reference sequence). The CDR3 runs to 15 residues. CDR3 nucleotide sequence: TGTGCCAGCAGCCAAGCAGGGCATCAGGACTATGGCTACACCTTC. Translation: CASSQAGHQDYGYTF.

In this sample, this clonotype turned up many times. This chain joins TRBV5-8 and TRBJ2-2; possible D gene TRBD2, 5 bases. This CDR3 is built from 14 residues. Trimming stripped 7 bases from V and 4 bases from J, with 14 bases between. Per the germline V gene, CDR1 is SGHTS and CDR2 is YDEGEE. The CDR3 sequence: CASRTGFVTGELFF. The DNA of the CDR3 is TGTGCCAGCCGAACGGGATTTGTCACCGGGGAGCTGTTTTTT. Filled out from reference TRBV5-8 and TRBJ2-2, the complete variable domain reads EAGVTQSPTHLIKTRGQQATLRCSPISGHTSVYWYQQALGLGLQFLLWYDEGEERNRGNFPPRFSGRQFPNYSSELNVNALELEDSALYLCASRTGFVTGELFFGEGSRLTVL.

Note on this clonotype: Since a much larger clone is just one base distant, this may be a read error. This chain links TRBV7-2 with TRBJ1-1; D is possibly TRBD1 (6 bases). CDR3 length: 13 residues. Germline loops: CDR1 SGHTA, CDR2 FQGNSA. Trimming left V 5 bases short and J 6 bases short, with 13 bases between. CDR3 nucleotides: TGTGCCAGCAGCACAGGGAGTCTCGCTGAAGCTTTCTTT. It is translated as CASSTGSLAEAFF.

This clonotype has a count of ten or more. The rearrangement uses TRBV6-2 or TRBV6-3 and TRBJ2-5; 13 bases agree with TRBD2. With 6 bases clipped from V and 5 bases from J, the junction kept 6 bases outside the gene matches. CDR1 is MNHEY and CDR2 is SVGEGT in the germline V gene. This CDR3 is 15 amino acids long. The CDR3: CASRSGLAGLETQYF. The CDR3 DNA follows: TGTGCCAGCAGATCGGGACTAGCGGGACTTGAGACCCAGTACTTC.

The V call is TRBV19, the J call TRBJ2-7; 9 positions agree with TRBD1. The CDR3 has 18 amino acids. J lost 4 bases, V lost 5 bases, and 18 bases had no gene match. CDR1 and CDR2 (germline): LNHDA, SQIVND (reference sequence). This chain's CDR3 is CASSRNLFSPGQGYEQYF. The CDR3 DNA reads as TGTGCCAGTAGTCGTAATCTTTTCTCGCCGGGACAGGGTTACGAGCAGTACTTC.

This clonotype was seen a few times. CDR3 loop: CASSVDQSTDTQYF. The CDR3 bases are TGTGCCAGCAGCGTAGATCAAAGCACAGATACGCAGTATTTT. The rearrangement links TRBV9 to TRBJ2-3; D gene uncertain. The CDR3 contains 14 residues. Trimming shortened V by 0 bases and J by 0 bases, and 5 bases separated the two germline ends. The germline gives CDR1 SGDLS, CDR2 YYNGEE. Variable domain in full (rest from reference TRBV9 and TRBJ2-3): DSGVTQTPKHLITATGQRVTLRCSPRSGDLSVYWYQQSLDQGLQFLIQYYNGEERAKGNILERFSAQQFPDLHSELNLSSLELGDSALYFCASSVDQSTDTQYFGPGTRLTVL.

This clonotype was counted only a few times. This chain uses TRBV14 with TRBJ1-3; possibly TRBD1 for D (5 bases). Germline CDR1 SGHDN, CDR2 FVKESK. The CDR3 covers 17 residues. V shed 0 bases and J shed 9 bases, with 21 bases lying between them. The CDR3 reads CASSQDYLRGTRTTIYF. The DNA of the CDR3 is TGTGCCAGCAGCCAAGATTATTTAAGGGGCACCAGAACCACCATATATTTT. The complete variable domain, with remaining parts taken from reference TRBV14 and TRBJ1-3, reads EAGVTQFPSHSVIEKGQTVTLRCDPISGHDNLYWYRRVMGKEIKFLLHFVKESKQDESGMPNNRFLAERTGGTYSTLKVQPAELEDSGVYFCASSQDYLRGTRTTIYFGEGSWLTVV.

This clonotype was seen more than once but under ten times. This chain connects TRBV4-1 to TRBJ2-7; D perhaps matches TRBD1 (5 bases). Germline CDR1 reads MGHRA; CDR2 reads YSYEKL. V dropped 5 bases and J dropped 2 bases, with 16 bases sitting between them. This CDR3 is built from 15 residues. The CDR3 spells CASSSARQGPYEQYF. In nucleotides, the CDR3 is TGCGCCAGCAGCTCCGCCCGGCAGGGCCCCTACGAGCAGTACTTC.

This clonotype occurred many times. The rearrangement uses TRBV20-1 and TRBJ1-1, with D possibly being TRBD1 (5 bases). There are 14 residues in the CDR3. V was clipped by 3 bases and J by 4 bases, with 15 bases between them. Germline V CDR1 and CDR2: DFQATT, SNEGSKA (reference sequence). The CDR3 sequence: CSARRGGPSTEAFF. The DNA for the CDR3 is TGCAGTGCTAGGCGGGGCGGACCGAGCACTGAAGCTTTCTTT.